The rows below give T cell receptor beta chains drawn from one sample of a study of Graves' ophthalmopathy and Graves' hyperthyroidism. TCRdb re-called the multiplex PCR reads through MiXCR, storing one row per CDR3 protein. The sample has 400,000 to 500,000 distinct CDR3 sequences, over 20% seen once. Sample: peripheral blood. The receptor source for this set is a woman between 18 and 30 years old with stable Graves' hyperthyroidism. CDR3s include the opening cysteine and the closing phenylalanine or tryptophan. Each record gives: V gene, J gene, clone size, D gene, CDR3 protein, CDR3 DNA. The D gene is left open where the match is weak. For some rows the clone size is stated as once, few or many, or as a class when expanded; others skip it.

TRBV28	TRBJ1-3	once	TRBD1	CASSRGQHIYF	TGTGCCAGCAGTAGGGGACAGCACATATATTTT
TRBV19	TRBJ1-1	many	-	CASSSAGRATEAFF	TGTGCCAGTAGCTCTGCCGGCAGAGCAACTGAAGCTTTCTTT
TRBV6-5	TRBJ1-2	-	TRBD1	CASSYSQGANYGYTF	TGTGCCAGCAGTTACTCCCAGGGGGCGAACTATGGCTACACCTTC
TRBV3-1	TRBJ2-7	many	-	CASSQELAGIGYEQYF	TGTGCCAGCAGCCAAGAACTTGCGGGGATCGGCTACGAGCAGTACTTC
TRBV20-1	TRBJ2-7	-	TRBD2	CSAVTSGSYDQYF	TGCAGCGCTGTTACTAGCGGGTCTTACGATCAGTACTTC
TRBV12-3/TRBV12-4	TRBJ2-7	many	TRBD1	CASATHRGLSYEQYF	TGTGCCAGCGCCACACATAGGGGGCTAAGCTACGAGCAGTACTTC
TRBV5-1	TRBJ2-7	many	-	CASSLEWAQRAYEQYF	TGCGCCAGCAGCTTGGAATGGGCCCAGAGGGCCTACGAGCAGTACTTC
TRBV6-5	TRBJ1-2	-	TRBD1	CASSYSGQGIRYGYTF	TGTGCCAGCAGTTACTCGGGACAGGGGATTAGGTATGGCTACACCTTC
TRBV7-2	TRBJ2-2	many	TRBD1	CASSGPGTGTGELFF	TGTGCCAGCAGCGGCCCGGGGACAGGCACCGGGGAGCTGTTTTTT
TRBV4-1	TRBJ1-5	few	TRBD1	CASSQKGQNNQPQHF	TGCGCCAGCAGCCAAAAGGGACAGAACAATCAGCCCCAGCATTTT
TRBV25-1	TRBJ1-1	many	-	CASSVGPGNTEAFF	TGTGCCAGCAGTGTGGGTCCAGGCAACACTGAAGCTTTCTTT
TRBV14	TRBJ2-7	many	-	CASSLGVRSYEQYF	TGTGCCAGCAGCCTCGGGGTTCGGTCCTACGAGCAGTACTTC
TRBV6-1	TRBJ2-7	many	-	CATLSHRDFSYEQYF	TGTGCCACCCTCTCTCACAGGGATTTCTCCTACGAGCAGTACTTC
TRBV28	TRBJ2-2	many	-	CASSPTLGGTGELFF	TGTGCCAGCAGTCCCACCCTGGGGGGCACCGGGGAGCTGTTTTTT
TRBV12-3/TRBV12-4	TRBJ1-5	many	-	CASSLGWGGNQPQHF	TGTGCCAGCAGTTTAGGTTGGGGAGGCAATCAGCCCCAGCATTTT
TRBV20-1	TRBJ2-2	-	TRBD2	CSARMIGGTSGSKGNTGELFF	TGCAGTGCTAGAATGATCGGCGGGACTAGCGGGAGTAAAGGGAACACCGGGGAGCTGTTTTTT
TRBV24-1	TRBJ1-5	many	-	CATSDLGQPQHF	TGTGCCACCAGTGATTTGGGTCAGCCCCAGCATTTT
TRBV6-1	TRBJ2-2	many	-	CASIPDSNTGELFF	TGTGCCAGCATTCCGGACTCGAACACCGGGGAGCTGTTTTTT
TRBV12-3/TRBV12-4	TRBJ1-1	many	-	CASSLLQGNTEAFF	TGTGCCAGCAGTTTATTGCAGGGGAACACTGAAGCTTTCTTT
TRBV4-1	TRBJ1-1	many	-	CASSQQQGTEAFF	TGCGCCAGCAGCCAGCAGCAAGGAACTGAAGCTTTCTTT
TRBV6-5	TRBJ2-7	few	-	CASSYRARDYEQYF	TGTGCCAGCAGTTATAGGGCTAGAGACTACGAGCAGTACTTC
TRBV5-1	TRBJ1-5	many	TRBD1	CASSGTVNQPQHF	TGCGCCAGCAGTGGGACAGTGAATCAGCCCCAGCATTTT
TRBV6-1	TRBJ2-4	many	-	CASSELWLGLQGKNIKYF	TGTGCCAGCAGTGAATTATGGTTAGGTCTCCAGGGGAAAAACATTAAGTACTTC
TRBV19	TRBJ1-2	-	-	CASSTQLYGYTF	TGTGCCAGTAGTACCCAACTTTATGGCTACACCTTC
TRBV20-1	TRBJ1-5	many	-	CSASPTQGLGQPQHF	TGCAGTGCTAGCCCCACTCAGGGGCTGGGGCAGCCCCAGCATTTT
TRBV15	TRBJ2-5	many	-	CATSRDYEGGQETQYF	TGTGCCACCAGCAGGGACTACGAAGGGGGCCAAGAGACCCAGTACTTC
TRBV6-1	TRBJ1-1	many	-	CASIKGQGVNTEAFF	TGTGCCAGCATAAAAGGGCAGGGTGTGAACACTGAAGCTTTCTTT
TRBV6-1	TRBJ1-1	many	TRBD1	CATGRGLTEAFF	TGTGCCACAGGCAGGGGGCTGACTGAAGCTTTCTTT
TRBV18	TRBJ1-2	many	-	CASSLTRESYGYTF	TGTGCCAGCTCACTTACGAGGGAATCCTATGGCTACACCTTC
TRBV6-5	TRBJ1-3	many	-	CASSSVPQAGNTIYF	TGTGCCAGCAGTTCCGTACCGCAAGCTGGAAACACCATATATTTT
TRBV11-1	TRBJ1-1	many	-	CASSPLTGSYEAFF	TGTGCCAGCAGCCCCCTAACAGGCAGCTATGAAGCTTTCTTT